The present T cell receptor beta chain was sequenced within a study of identical twins. This clonotype has only a few counts. Template switching added a universal primer site; cDNA carried unique molecular identifiers. TCRdb independently ran MiXCR on the 5' RACE reads; one entry per CDR3 protein. There are approximately 600,000 distinct CDR3 sequences in the sample; roughly 7.2% occur only once, and 1.6% lies in the top ten. Every donor was a healthy Caucasian. These data are also associated with another study on yellow fever vaccine responses in identical twins.

The TCR sequence derives from a woman between 18 and 29 years old in good health. The specimen was PBMCs.

CDR3 sequence: CASSEFSGRGDTQYF. CDR3 nucleotides: TGTGCCAGCAGTGAATTTAGCGGGAGGGGAGATACGCAGTATTTT. The chain carries TRBV6-1 and TRBJ2-3; 11 bases map to TRBD2. CDR1 is MNHNS, CDR2 SASEGT, per germline. The CDR3 loop spans 15 amino acids. After removal of 2 bases from V and 5 bases from J, the junction contained 3 bases not matched to a gene.